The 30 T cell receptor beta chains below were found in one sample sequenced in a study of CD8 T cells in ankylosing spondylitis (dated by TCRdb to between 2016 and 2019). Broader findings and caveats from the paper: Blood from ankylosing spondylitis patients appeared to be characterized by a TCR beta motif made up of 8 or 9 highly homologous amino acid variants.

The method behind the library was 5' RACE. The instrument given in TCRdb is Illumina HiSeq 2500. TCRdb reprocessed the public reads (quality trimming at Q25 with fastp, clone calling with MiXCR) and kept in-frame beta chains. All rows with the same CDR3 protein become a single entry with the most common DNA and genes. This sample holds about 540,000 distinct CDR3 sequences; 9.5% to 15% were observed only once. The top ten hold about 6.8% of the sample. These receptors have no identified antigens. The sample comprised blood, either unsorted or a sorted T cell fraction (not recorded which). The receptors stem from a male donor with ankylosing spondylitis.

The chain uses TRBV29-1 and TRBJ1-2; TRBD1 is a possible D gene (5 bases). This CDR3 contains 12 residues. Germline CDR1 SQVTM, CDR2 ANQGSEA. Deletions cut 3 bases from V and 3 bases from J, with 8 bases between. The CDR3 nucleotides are TGCAGCGTTGATCGAGGGGACTATGGCTACACCTTC. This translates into CSVDRGDYGYTF.

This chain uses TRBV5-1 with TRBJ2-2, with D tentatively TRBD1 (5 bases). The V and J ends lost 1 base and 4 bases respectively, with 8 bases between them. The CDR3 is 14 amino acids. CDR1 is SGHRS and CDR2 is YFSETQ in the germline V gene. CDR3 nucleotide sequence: TGCGCCAGCAGCTTGTTGCAGGGCACCGGGGAGCTGTTTTTT. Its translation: CASSLLQGTGELFF. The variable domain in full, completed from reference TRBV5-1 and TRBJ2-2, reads KAGVTQTPRYLIKTRGQQVTLSCSPISGHRSVSWYQQTPGQGLQFLFEYFSETQRNKGNFPGRFSGRQFSNSRSEMNVSTLELGDSALYLCASSLLQGTGELFFGEGSRLTVL.

CDR3 sequence (DNA): TGTGCCAACCCTTGGACAGGGGAAAATGAAAAACTGTTTTTT. Protein sequence: CANPWTGENEKLFF. The rearrangement uses TRBV2 and TRBJ1-4, with 9 nucleotides matching TRBD1. The CDR3 is made up of 14 amino acids. J lost 5 bases, V lost 10 bases, and 8 bases had no gene match. The germline V gene has CDR1 SNHLY and CDR2 FYNNEI.

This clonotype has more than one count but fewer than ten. The CDR3 DNA follows: TGTGCCACCAGTGAGCGGGACAGGGGGTTCACAGATACGCAGTATTTT. It is translated as CATSERDRGFTDTQYF. The J gene is TRBJ2-3, the V gene TRBV15, with 11 bases matching TRBD1. Germline CDR1 is LNHNV and CDR2 is YYDKDF (reference sequence). This CDR3 has 16 residues. The V gene end was trimmed by 6 bases and the J gene end by 2 bases; junction bases not matched to a gene: 7. The full variable domain, completed using reference TRBV15 and TRBJ2-3, is DAMVIQNPRYQVTQFGKPVTLSCSQTLNHNVMYWYQQKSSQAPKLLFHYYDKDFNNEADTPDNFQSRRPNTSFCFLDIRSPGLGDTAMYLCATSERDRGFTDTQYFGPGTRLTVL.

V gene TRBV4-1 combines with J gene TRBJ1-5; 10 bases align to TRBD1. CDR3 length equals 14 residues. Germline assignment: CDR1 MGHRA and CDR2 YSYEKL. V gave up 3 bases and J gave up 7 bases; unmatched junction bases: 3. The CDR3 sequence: CASSQDRGSQPQHF. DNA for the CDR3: TGCGCCAGCAGCCAGGACAGGGGGAGCCAGCCCCAGCATTTT.

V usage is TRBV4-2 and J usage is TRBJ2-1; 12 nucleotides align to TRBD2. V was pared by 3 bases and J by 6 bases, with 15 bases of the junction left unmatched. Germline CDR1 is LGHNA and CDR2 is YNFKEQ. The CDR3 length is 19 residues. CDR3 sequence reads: CASSHWAARTSGKVNEQFF. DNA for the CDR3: TGTGCCAGCAGCCATTGGGCGGCCCGGACTAGCGGGAAGGTCAATGAGCAGTTCTTC.

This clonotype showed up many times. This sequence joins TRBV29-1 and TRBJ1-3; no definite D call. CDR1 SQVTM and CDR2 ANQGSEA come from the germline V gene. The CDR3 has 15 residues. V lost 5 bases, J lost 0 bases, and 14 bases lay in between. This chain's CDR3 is CSVIPGSNSGNTIYF. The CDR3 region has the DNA TGCAGCGTTATCCCGGGATCAAACTCTGGAAACACCATATATTTT.

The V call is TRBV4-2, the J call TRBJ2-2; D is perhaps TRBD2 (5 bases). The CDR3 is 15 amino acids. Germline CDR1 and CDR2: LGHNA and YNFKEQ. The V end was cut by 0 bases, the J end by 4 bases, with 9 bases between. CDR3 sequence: CASSQDLRVTGELFF. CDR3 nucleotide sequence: TGTGCCAGCAGCCAAGATTTGAGGGTCACCGGGGAGCTGTTTTTT.

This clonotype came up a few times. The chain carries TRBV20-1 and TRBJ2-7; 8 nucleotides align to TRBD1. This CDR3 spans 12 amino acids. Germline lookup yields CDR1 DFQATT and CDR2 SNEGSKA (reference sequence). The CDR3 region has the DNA TGCAGGGGGGGACAGGACTCCTACGAGCAGTACTTC. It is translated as CRGGQDSYEQYF.

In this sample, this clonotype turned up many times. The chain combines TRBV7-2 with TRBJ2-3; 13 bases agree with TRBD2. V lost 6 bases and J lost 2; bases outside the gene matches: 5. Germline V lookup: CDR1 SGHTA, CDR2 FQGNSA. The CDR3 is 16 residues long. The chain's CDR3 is CASRVGLAGFTDTQYF. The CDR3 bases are TGTGCCAGCAGGGTGGGACTAGCGGGATTCACAGATACGCAGTATTTT.

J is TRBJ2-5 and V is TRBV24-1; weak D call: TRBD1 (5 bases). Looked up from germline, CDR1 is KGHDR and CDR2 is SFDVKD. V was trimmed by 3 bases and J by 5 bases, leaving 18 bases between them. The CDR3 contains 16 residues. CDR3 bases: TGTGCCACCAGTGATCCAGGACACCGAGGTGGGGAGACCCAGTACTTC. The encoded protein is CATSDPGHRGGETQYF.

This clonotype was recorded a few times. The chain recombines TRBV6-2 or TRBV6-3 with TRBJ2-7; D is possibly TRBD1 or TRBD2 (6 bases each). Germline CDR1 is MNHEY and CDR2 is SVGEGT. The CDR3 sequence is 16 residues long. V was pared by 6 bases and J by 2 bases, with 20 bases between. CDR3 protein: CASRRDNSPGAYEQYV. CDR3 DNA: TGTGCCAGCAGGAGGGACAACTCCCCGGGGGCCTACGAGCAGTACGTC.

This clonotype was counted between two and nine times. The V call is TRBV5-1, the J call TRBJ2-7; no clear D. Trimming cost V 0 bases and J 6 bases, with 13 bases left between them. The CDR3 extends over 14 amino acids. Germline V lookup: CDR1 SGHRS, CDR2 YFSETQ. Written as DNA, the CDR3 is TGCGCCAGCAGCTTGGAACCCATGCCGGGCGAGCAGTACTTC. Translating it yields CASSLEPMPGEQYF.

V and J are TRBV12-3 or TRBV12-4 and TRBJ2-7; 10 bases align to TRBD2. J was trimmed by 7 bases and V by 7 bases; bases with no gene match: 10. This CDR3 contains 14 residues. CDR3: CASNPSGSRYEQYF. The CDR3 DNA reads TGTGCCAGCAACCCTAGCGGGAGCCGATATGAGCAGTACTTC.

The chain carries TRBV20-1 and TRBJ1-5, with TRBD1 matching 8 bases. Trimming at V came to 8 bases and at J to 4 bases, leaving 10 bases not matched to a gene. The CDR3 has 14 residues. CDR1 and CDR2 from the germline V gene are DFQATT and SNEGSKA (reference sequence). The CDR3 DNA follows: TGCAGTCCCTATAACAGGGGGTTGAATCAGCCCCAGCATTTT. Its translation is CSPYNRGLNQPQHF.

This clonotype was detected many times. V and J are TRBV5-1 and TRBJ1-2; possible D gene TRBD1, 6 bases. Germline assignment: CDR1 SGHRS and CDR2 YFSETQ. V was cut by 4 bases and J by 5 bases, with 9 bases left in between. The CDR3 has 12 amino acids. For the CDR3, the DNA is TGCGCCAGCAGCCCAGGACAGTATGGCTACACCTTC. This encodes CASSPGQYGYTF.

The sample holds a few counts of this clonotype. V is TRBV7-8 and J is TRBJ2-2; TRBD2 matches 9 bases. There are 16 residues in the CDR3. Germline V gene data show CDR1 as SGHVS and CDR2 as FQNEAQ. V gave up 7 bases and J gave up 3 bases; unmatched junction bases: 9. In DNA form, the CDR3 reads TGTGCCAGCACCCGGGGAACTAGCGGGTACACCGGGGAGCTGTTTTTT. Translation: CASTRGTSGYTGELFF.

The CDR3 coding sequence is TGCGCCAGCAGTCCCTCCCGGGGCGCGTCTAGCACAGATACGCAGTATTTT. This codes for CASSPSRGASSTDTQYF. The chain combines TRBV23-1 with TRBJ2-3; possibly TRBD1 or TRBD2 for D (5 bases each). TRBV23-1 is classed as an ORF, of uncertain function. V shed 4 bases and J shed 0 bases, with 17 bases lying between them. This CDR3 comprises 17 residues.

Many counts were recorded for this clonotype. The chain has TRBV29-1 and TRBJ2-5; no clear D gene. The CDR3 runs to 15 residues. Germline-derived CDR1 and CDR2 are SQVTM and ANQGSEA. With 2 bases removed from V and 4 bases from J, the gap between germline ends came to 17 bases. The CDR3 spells CSVETASGLGETQYF. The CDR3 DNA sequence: TGCAGCGTTGAAACGGCTAGTGGTTTGGGAGAGACCCAGTACTTC.

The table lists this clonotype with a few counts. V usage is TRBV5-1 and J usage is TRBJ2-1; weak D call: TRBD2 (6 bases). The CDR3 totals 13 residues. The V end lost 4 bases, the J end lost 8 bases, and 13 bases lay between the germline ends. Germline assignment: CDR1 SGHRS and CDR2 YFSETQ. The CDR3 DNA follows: TGCGCCAGCAGCCTTGGCGGGGTTGATGAGCAGTTCTTC. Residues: CASSLGGVDEQFF. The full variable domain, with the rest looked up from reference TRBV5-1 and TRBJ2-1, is KAGVTQTPRYLIKTRGQQVTLSCSPISGHRSVSWYQQTPGQGLQFLFEYFSETQRNKGNFPGRFSGRQFSNSRSEMNVSTLELGDSALYLCASSLGGVDEQFFGPGTRLTVL.

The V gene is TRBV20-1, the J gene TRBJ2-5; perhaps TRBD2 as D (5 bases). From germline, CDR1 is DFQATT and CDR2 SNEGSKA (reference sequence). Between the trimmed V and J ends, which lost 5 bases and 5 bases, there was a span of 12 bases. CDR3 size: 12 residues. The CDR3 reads CSAGPRGETQYF. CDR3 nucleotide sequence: TGCAGTGCTGGACCCCGAGGGGAGACCCAGTACTTC.

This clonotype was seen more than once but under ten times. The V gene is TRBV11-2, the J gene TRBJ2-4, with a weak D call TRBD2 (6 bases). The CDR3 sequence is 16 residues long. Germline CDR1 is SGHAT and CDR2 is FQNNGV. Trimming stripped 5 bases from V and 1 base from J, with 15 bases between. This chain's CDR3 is CASSPSSGVAKNIQYF. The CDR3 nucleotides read TGTGCCAGCAGCCCCAGTTCGGGAGTGGCCAAAAACATTCAGTACTTC.

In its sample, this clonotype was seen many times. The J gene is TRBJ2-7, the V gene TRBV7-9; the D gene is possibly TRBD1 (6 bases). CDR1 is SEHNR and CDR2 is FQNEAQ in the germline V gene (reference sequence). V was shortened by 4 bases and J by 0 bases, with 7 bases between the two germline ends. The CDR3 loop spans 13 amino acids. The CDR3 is CASSWDNSYEQYF. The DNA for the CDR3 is TGTGCCAGCAGCTGGGACAACTCCTACGAGCAGTACTTC.

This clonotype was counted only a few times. Here the CDR3 DNA reads TGTGCCAGCAGTTTACGCGTTTCTGGCGCCTCCTACGAGCAGTACTTC. Residues: CASSLRVSGASYEQYF. The chain joins TRBV27 to TRBJ2-7; no definite D call. Germline V gives CDR1 MNHEY, CDR2 SMNVEV (reference sequence). The germline V and J ends were trimmed by 2 bases and 0 bases, with 14 bases remaining between them. The CDR3 sequence is 16 residues long.

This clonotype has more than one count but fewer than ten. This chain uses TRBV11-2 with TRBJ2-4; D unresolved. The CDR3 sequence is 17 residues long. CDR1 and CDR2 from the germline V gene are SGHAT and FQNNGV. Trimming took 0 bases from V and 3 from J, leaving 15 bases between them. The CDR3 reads CASSLEFQALGKNIQYF. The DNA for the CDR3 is TGTGCCAGCAGCTTAGAGTTCCAGGCGTTAGGCAAAAACATTCAGTACTTC.

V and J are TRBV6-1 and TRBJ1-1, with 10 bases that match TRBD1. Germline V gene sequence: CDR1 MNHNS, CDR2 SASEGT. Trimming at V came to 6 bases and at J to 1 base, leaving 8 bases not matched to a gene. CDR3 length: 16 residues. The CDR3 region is CASRPPGQGRNTEAFF. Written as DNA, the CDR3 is TGTGCCAGCAGGCCACCGGGACAGGGGAGGAACACTGAAGCTTTCTTT.

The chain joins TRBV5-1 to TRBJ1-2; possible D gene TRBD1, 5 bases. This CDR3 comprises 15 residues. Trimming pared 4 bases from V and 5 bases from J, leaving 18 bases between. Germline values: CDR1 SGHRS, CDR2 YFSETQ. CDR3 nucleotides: TGCGCCAGCAGCAGCGGACGCAGGGAGAGGTATGGCTACACCTTC. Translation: CASSSGRRERYGYTF.

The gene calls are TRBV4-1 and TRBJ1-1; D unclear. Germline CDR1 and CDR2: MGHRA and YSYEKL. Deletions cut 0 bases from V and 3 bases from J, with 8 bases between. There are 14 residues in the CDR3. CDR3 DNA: TGCGCCAGCAGCCAAGACTCCTTGGACACTGAAGCTTTCTTT. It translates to CASSQDSLDTEAFF.

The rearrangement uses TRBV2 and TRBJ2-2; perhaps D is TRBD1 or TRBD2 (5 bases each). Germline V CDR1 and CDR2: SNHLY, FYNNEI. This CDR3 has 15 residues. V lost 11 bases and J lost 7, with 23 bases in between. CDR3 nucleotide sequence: TGTGCCGGGACGACAAATAAGGGAGTCGGCGGGGAGCTGTTTTTT. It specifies CAGTTNKGVGGELFF.

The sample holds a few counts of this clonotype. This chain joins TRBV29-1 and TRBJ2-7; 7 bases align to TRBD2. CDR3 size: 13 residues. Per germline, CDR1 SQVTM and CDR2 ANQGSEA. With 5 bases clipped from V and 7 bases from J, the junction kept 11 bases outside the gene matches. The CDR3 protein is CSVSPSGRGEQYV. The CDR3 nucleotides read TGCAGCGTTTCCCCGTCGGGGCGGGGGGAGCAGTACGTC.